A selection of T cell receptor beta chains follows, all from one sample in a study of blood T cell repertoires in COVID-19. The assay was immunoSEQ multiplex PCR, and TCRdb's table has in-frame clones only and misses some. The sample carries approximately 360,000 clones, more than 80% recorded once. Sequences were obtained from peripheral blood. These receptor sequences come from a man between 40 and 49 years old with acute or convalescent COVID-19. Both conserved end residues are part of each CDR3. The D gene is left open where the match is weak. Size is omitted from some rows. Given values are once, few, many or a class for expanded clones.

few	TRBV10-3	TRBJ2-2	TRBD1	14	CAIGDRASAGELFF	TGTGCCATAGGAGACAGGGCCTCCGCCGGGGAGCTGTTTTTT
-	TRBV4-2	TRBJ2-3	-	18	CASSQEPGGRGVTDTQYF	TGTGCCAGCAGCCAAGAGCCAGGGGGGCGGGGAGTAACAGATACGCAGTATTTT
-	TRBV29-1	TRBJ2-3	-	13	CSSRQGGTDTQYF	TGCAGCTCCCGGCAGGGTGGGACAGATACGCAGTATTTT
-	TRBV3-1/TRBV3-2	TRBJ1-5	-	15	CASSQGQGQYQPQHF	TGTGCCAGCAGCCAAGGGCAGGGGCAGTATCAGCCCCAGCATTTT
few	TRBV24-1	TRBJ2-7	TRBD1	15	CATSDLQGAKYEQYF	TGTGCCACCAGTGATTTGCAGGGGGCGAAATACGAGCAGTACTTC
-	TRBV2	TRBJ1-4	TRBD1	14	CASSSHRGGEKLFF	TGTGCCAGCAGTAGTCACAGGGGAGGCGAAAAACTGTTTTTT
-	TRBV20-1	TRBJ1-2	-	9	CSAIIGYTF	TGCAGTGCTATAATTGGCTACACCTTC
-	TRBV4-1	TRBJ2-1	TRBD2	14	CASSQQSGLAVLFF	TGCGCCAGCAGCCAACAATCGGGACTAGCAGTCTTATTCTTC
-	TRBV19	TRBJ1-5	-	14	CASSIGGSNQPQHF	TGTGCCAGTAGTATAGGCGGCAGCAATCAGCCCCAGCATTTT
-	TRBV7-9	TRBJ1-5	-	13	CASSLVTGQPQHF	TGTGCCAGCAGCTTAGTAACCGGTCAGCCCCAGCATTTT
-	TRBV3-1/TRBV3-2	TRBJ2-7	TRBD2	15	CASSSTSGAAYEQYF	TGTGCCAGCAGCTCAACTAGCGGGGCGGCCTACGAGCAGTACTTC
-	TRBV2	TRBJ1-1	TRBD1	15	CASRRGTGRNTEAFF	TGTGCCAGCAGGCGGGGGACAGGGCGGAACACTGAAGCTTTCTTT
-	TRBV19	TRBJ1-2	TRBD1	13	CASSGAGGYGYTF	TGTGCCAGTTCAGGGGCAGGGGGATATGGCTACACCTTC
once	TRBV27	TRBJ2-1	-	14	CASSWGLRDNEQFF	TGTGCCAGCAGTTGGGGACTGCGCGACAATGAGCAGTTCTTC
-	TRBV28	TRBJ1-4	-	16	CASSSAAEGEDEKLFF	TGTGCCAGCAGTTCAGCCGCAGAGGGGGAAGATGAAAAACTGTTTTTT
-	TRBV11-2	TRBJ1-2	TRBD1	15	CASSLGTGDLGGYTF	TGTGCCAGCAGCTTAGGGACAGGGGATCTGGGTGGCTACACCTTC
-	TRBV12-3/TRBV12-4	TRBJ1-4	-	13	CASSGALAEKLFF	TGTGCCAGCAGTGGAGCCTTGGCTGAAAAACTGTTTTTT
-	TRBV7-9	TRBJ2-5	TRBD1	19	CASSPPGTGGLGYQETQYF	TGTGCCAGCAGCCCACCAGGGACAGGGGGCCTCGGATACCAAGAGACCCAGTACTTC
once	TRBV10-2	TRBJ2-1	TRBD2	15	CATTRGRGGGNEQFF	TGCGCCACCACCCGGGGGCGGGGGGGCGGGAATGAGCAGTTCTTC
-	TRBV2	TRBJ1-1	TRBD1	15	CASSAVAGGNTEAFF	TGTGCCAGCAGTGCTGTGGCAGGGGGCAACACTGAAGCTTTCTTT
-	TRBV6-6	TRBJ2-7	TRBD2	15	CASSLGGGTSYEQYF	TGTGCCAGCAGTCTGGGGGGAGGGACCTCCTACGAGCAGTACTTC